This T cell receptor beta chain originates from a study of blood T cell repertoires in COVID-19. Across the whole study: The samples span acute and convalescent COVID-19 from the United States, Italy and Spain. T cells, B-cell-depleted T cells, or PBMCs provided the cDNA or gDNA that served as material.

Patients at the Seattle site were enrolled during active infection and followed longitudinally. Under the authors' procedure: Estimation of nucleated cell counts was performed using reference gene primer amplification. The protocol was immunoSEQ multiplex PCR, while the TCRdb copy is restricted to in-frame clones and leaves out a portion. V and J calls and clone size are those listed in that table; D and trimming were worked out from the DNA. This sample has 150,000 or so clones; more than 80% occur once, and the top ten carry around 15%. Trimming removed 1 base from V and 0 bases from J; junction bases left unmatched: 11. CDR3 length equals 19 residues. Per germline, CDR1 MGHRA and CDR2 YSYEKL. This clone was seen just once.

The chain has TRBV4-1 and TRBJ2-2, with TRBD1 identical over 7 bases. The sample consisted of peripheral blood. This clonotype was obtained from a man in his late teens or twenties with COVID-19, enrolled during active disease. This CDR3 is CASSQGILRQGANTGELFF. CDR3 sequence (DNA): TGCGCCAGCAGCCAAGGTATACTCCGACAGGGCGCGAACACCGGGGAGCTGTTTTTT.